This T cell receptor (beta chain) was profiled in a study of blood T cell repertoires in COVID-19. Turning to the study itself: Samples of COVID-19 (acute and convalescent) were obtained from the United States, Italy and Spain.

V lost 8 bases and J lost 0; bases outside the gene matches: 1. CDR1 WNHNN and CDR2 SYGVQD come from the germline V gene (reference sequence). This CDR3 region has 12 residues. Assay used: immunoSEQ multiplex PCR; TCRdb lists only in-frame clones, some missing. The sample consists of some 360,000 clones, about 88% of them appearing once. Those enrolled, adults aged about 18 to 89 years, came from about two dozen US areas. Contact with a PCR-confirmed or clinician-diagnosed COVID-19 case occurred within 2 weeks of entry. The sample consisted of PBMCs or T cells enriched from blood (not recorded which). The J gene is TRBJ2-7, the V gene TRBV10-1; 7 bases map to TRBD1. The sequence derives from a young woman who had been exposed to COVID-19. In DNA, the CDR3 is TGCGCCAGCGGGACAGACTCCTACGAGCAGTACTTC. This encodes CASGTDSYEQYF.